This T cell receptor (beta chain) was retrieved from a study of T cell changes during pregnancy in multiple sclerosis. Of note for this clone: At one of its ends the junction is not consistent with the germline gene, which may arise from a read error.

Sequenced by immunoSEQ multiplex PCR; TCRdb stores in-frame clones only, minus some. The sample carries roughly 46,000 clones, 90% to 95% recorded once. The CDR3 extends over 13 amino acids. Germline CDR1 and CDR2: GTSNPN and SVGIG (reference sequence). The sequences come from CD8+ T cells from peripheral blood mononuclear cells, collected in the first trimester of pregnancy. This TCR was recovered from a female donor with multiple sclerosis, enrolled in a pregnancy study. This chain uses TRBV30 with TRBJ2-1; unclear D gene. CDR3 loop: CAWTHGHYDEQFF. CDR3 coding DNA: TGTGCCTGGACCCACGGTCACTACGATGAGCAGTTCTTC.